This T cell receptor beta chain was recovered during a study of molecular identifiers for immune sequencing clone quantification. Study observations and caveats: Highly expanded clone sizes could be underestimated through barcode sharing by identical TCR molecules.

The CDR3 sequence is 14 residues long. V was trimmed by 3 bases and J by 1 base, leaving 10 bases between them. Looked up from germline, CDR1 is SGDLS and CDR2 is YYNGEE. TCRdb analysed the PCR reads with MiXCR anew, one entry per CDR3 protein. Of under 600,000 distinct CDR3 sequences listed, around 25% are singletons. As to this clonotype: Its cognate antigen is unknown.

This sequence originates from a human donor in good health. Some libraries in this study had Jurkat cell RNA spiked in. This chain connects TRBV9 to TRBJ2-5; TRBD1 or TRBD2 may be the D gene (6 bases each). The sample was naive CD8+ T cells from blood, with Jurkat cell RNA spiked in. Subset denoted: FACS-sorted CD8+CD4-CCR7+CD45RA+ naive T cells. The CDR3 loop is CASSAGGTQETQYF. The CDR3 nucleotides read TGTGCCAGCAGCGCCGGGGGCACCCAAGAGACCCAGTACTTC.